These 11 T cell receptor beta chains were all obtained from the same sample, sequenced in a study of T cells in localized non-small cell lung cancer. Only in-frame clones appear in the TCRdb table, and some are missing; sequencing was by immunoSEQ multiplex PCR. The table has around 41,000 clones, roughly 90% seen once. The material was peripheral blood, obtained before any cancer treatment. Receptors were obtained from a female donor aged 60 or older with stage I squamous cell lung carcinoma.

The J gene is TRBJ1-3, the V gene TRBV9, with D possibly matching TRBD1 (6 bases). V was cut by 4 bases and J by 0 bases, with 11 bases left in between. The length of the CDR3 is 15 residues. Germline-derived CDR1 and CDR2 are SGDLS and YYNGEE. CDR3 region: CASSTRQDSGNTIYF. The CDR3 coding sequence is TGTGCCAGCAGCACCCGACAGGACTCTGGAAACACCATATATTTT.

CDR3 coding DNA: TGTGCCAGCTCACCACAGAGGACTAGCTCGGGTTCGGATACGCAGTATTTT. It translates to CASSPQRTSSGSDTQYF. This chain uses TRBV18 with TRBJ2-3, with 8 bases that match TRBD2. Germline V CDR1 and CDR2: KGHSH, LQKENI. The CDR3 length is 17 residues. Trimming removed 1 base from V and 6 bases from J; junction bases left unmatched: 12.

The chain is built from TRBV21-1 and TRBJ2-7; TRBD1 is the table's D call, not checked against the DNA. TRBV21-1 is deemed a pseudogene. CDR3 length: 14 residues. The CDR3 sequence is CASSRSGQGSEQYF. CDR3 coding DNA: TGTGCCAGCAGCAGATCTGGACAGGGGAGCGAGCAGTACTTC.

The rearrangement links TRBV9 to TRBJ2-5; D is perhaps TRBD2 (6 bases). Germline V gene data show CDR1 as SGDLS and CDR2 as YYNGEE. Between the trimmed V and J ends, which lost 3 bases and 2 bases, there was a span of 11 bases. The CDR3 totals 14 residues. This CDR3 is CASSAPGTQETQYF. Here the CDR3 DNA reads TGTGCCAGCAGCGCCCCCGGGACTCAAGAGACCCAGTACTTC.

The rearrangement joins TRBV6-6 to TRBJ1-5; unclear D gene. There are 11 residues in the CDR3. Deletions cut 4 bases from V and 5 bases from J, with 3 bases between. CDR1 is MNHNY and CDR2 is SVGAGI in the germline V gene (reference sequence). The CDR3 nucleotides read TGTGCCAGCAGTTTAGATCAGCCCCAGCATTTT. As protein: CASSLDQPQHF.

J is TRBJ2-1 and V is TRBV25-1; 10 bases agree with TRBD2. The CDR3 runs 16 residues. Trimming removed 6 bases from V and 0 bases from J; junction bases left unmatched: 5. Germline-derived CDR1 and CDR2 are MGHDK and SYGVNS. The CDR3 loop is CASSRGLAASYNEQFF. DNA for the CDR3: TGTGCCAGCAGCCGAGGACTAGCGGCCTCCTACAATGAGCAGTTCTTC.

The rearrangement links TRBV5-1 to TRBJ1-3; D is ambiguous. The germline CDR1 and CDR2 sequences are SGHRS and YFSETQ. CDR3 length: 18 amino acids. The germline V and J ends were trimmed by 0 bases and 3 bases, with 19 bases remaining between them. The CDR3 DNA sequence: TGCGCCAGCAGCTTGGCCAGCGGGAGTCCGCAAGATGGAAACACCATATATTTT. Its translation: CASSLASGSPQDGNTIYF. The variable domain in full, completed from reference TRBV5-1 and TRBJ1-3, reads KAGVTQTPRYLIKTRGQQVTLSCSPISGHRSVSWYQQTPGQGLQFLFEYFSETQRNKGNFPGRFSGRQFSNSRSEMNVSTLELGDSALYLCASSLASGSPQDGNTIYFGEGSWLTVV.

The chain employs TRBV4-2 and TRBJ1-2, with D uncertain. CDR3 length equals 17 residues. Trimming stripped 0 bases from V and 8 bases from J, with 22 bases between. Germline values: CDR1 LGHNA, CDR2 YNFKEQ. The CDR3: CASSQDRARQTPKGYTF. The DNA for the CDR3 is TGTGCCAGCAGCCAAGATCGAGCGAGACAAACCCCGAAGGGCTACACCTTC.

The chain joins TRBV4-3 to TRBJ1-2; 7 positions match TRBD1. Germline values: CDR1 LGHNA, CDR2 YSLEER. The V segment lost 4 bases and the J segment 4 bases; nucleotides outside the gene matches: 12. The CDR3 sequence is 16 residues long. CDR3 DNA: TGCGCCAGCAGCCTACGTAGTATTCAGGGGGTCTATGGCTACACCTTC. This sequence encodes CASSLRSIQGVYGYTF.

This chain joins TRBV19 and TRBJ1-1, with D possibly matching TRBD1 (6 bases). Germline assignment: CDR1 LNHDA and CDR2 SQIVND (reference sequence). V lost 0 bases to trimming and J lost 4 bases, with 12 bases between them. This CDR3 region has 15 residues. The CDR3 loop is CASSIDVRGGTEAFF. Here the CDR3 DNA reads TGTGCCAGTAGTATAGATGTTAGAGGGGGCACTGAAGCTTTCTTT.

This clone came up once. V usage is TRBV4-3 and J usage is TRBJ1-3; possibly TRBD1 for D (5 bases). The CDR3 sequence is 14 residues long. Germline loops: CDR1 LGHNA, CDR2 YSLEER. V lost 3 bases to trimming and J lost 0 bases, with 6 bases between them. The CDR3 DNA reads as TGCGCCAGCAGCCAGCAGGGCTCTGGAAACACCATATATTTT. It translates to CASSQQGSGNTIYF.